This TCR beta chain was profiled in a study of T cells of healthy individuals. CDR3 length: 18 residues. V shed 4 bases and J shed 8 bases, with 30 bases lying between them. CDR1 is SGDLS, CDR2 YYNGEE, per germline. This clonotype was recorded a few times. MiXCR was run by TCRdb on the 5' RACE reads, yielding one entry per CDR3 protein. Here the sample spans around 53,000 distinct CDR3 sequences, 14% to 15% being singletons. This sequence was found in a human donor in good health. The chain is built from TRBV9 and TRBJ1-2; D might be TRBD1 (5 bases). The CDR3 bases are TGTGCCAGCAGCCCCATGTCCCCTTTCAACCGGGACGACTCCGGCTACACCTTC. It codes for CASSPMSPFNRDDSGYTF. Drawing the rest from reference TRBV9 and TRBJ1-2, the complete variable domain is DSGVTQTPKHLITATGQRVTLRCSPRSGDLSVYWYQQSLDQGLQFLIQYYNGEERAKGNILERFSAQQFPDLHSELNLSSLELGDSALYFCASSPMSPFNRDDSGYTFGSGTRLTVV.